This TCR beta chain emerged from a study of CD8+CD57+ T cells in acquired aplastic anemia. Points from the study as a whole: Statistical testing detected no significant gap in CD8+ Simpson's diversity between patients and controls.

Genomic DNA served as template for TCR beta VDJ and CDR3 profiling. In TCRdb, the reads were re-called with MiXCR into one record per CDR3 protein. The table shows about 470,000 distinct CDR3 sequences, with more than 25% occurring only once. An expansion of CD8+CD57+ cells by flow cytometry had been shown in patients chosen for sequencing. For this clonotype: What it binds is unknown.

V lost 6 bases and J 7 bases, leaving 25 bases between the germline ends. The CDR3 extends over 16 amino acids. The germline V gene encodes CDR1 ENHRY and CDR2 SYGVKD. Sequenced: sorted CD4+, CD8+, or CD8+CD57+ T cells (not recorded which) from PBMCs. The clonotype was recovered from a human donor with aplastic anemia. The chain combines TRBV10-3 with TRBJ2-7; D assignment may be TRBD1 or TRBD2 (5 bases each). CDR3 in DNA: TGTGCCATCAGGCGAGACCGGGACCCACGCGCGGTTGAGCAGTACTTC. As protein: CAIRRDRDPRAVEQYF.